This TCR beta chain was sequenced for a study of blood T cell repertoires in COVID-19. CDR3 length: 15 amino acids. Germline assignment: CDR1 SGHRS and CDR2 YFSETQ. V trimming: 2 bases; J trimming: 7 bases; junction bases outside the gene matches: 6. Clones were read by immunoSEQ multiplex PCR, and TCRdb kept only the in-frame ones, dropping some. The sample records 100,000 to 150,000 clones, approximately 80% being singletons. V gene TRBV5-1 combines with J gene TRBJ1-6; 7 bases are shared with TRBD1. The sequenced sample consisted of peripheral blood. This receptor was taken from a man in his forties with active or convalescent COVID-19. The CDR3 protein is CASSFIDRENSPLHF. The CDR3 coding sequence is TGCGCCAGCAGCTTCATAGACAGGGAAAATTCACCCCTCCACTTT.